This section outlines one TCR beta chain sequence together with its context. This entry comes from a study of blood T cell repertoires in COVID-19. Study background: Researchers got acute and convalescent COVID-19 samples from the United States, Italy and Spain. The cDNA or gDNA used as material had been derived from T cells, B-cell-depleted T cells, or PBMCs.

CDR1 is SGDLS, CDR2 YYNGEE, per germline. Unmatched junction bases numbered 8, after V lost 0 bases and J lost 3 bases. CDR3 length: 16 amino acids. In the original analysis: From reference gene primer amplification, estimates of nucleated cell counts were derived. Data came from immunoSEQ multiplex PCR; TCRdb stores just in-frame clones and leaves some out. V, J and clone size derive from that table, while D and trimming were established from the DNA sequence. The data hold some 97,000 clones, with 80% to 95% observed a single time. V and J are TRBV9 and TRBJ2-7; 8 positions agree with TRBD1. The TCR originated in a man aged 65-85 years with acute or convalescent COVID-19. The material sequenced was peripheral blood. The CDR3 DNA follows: TGTGCCAGCAGCGTAGCTGGGCAGGGGGCGATCTACGAGCAGTACTTC. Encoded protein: CASSVAGQGAIYEQYF.